These T cell receptor beta chains were read from a single sample in a study. TCRdb's table, derived via immunoSEQ multiplex PCR, lists solely in-frame clones and lacks some. The data contain nearly 70,000 clones, 85% to 95% of them singletons. Source material: PBMCs. Every receptor here comes from a man in his forties or fifties with rheumatoid arthritis. Both conserved end residues are part of each CDR3. D genes are given only for firm matches.

V	D	J	DNA	CDR3
TRBV4-1	-	TRBJ2-7	TGCGCCAGCAGCCAAGGGGACAAACTCTACGAGCAGTACTTC	CASSQGDKLYEQYF
TRBV6-5	-	TRBJ2-7	TGTGCCAGCAGCTACAGGGAGACCTACGAGCAGTACTTC	CASSYRETYEQYF
TRBV20-1	-	TRBJ2-7	TGCAGTGCTAGTGTCGACTCTTACGAGCAGTACTTC	CSASVDSYEQYF
TRBV27	TRBD1	TRBJ2-3	TGTGCCAGCAGTTTTCGGGACAGGGGTTACACAGATACGCAGTATTTT	CASSFRDRGYTDTQYF
TRBV19	-	TRBJ1-5	TGTGCCAGTAGTATAGGGCGGTATAGCAATCAGCCCCAGCATTTT	CASSIGRYSNQPQHF
TRBV5-1	TRBD1	TRBJ2-3	TGCGCCAGCAGCTATGGGACAGCGCTGGGAGATACGCAGTATTTT	CASSYGTALGDTQYF
TRBV4-3	TRBD2	TRBJ2-7	TGCGCCAGCAGCCCCCGAGTAGCGGGAGGGGGGATCAACGAGCAGTACTTC	CASSPRVAGGGINEQYF
TRBV5-1	-	TRBJ2-5	TGCGCCAGCAGCTTGGCGCCCCTCGGGGCCCAAGAGACCCAGTACTTC	CASSLAPLGAQETQYF
TRBV27	-	TRBJ1-2	TGTGCCAGCAGTTCAGGAATAGGCTGGAACTATGGCTACACCTTC	CASSSGIGWNYGYTF
TRBV3-1/TRBV3-2	-	TRBJ1-4	TGTGCCAGCAGCCGAGGGCAGAAGCATGAAAAACTGTTTTTT	CASSRGQKHEKLFF
TRBV27	-	TRBJ1-5	TGTGCCAGCAGTTTCCCCCAGCCCCAGCATTTT	CASSFPQPQHF
TRBV9	TRBD1	TRBJ1-6	TGTGCCAGCAGCGCCCAACCCCAAACGGAGACAGGGCGGAATTCACCCCTCCACTTT	CASSAQPQTETGRNSPLHF
TRBV9	-	TRBJ1-4	TGTGCCAGCAGCGGAGGGGAAGTTGAAAAACTGTTTTTT	CASSGGEVEKLFF
TRBV30	-	TRBJ2-7	TGTGCCTCCAGTAGAGTTCCCTACGAGCAGTACTTC	CASSRVPYEQYF
TRBV2	-	TRBJ1-1	TGTGCCAGCAGTGAAATGGGCCGGGGCACTGAAGCTTTCTTT	CASSEMGRGTEAFF
TRBV18	-	TRBJ1-1	TGTGCCAGCTCACCAACAGAGAACACTGAAGCTTTCTTT	CASSPTENTEAFF
TRBV2	-	TRBJ1-5	TGTGCCAGCAGTGGCCAGGGGAGTCAGCCCCAGCATTTT	CASSGQGSQPQHF
TRBV3-1/TRBV3-2	-	TRBJ2-3	TGTGCCAGCAGTACCTCCTCTAGCACAGATACGCAGTATTTT	CASSTSSSTDTQYF
TRBV4-1	-	TRBJ1-5	TGCGCCAGCAGCCAAGATTGGGGGCAGCCCCAGCATTTT	CASSQDWGQPQHF
TRBV7-2	-	TRBJ2-2	TGTGCCAGCAGCTTAGATGTGAGCACCGGGGAGCTGTTTTTT	CASSLDVSTGELFF